Shown below are 2 T cell receptor beta chains from a single sample sequenced in a study of T cells expressing NK-cell markers. TCRdb re-called the 5' RACE reads, yielding one record per CDR3 amino acid sequence without DNA. The sample table sets out hundreds of thousands of distinct CDR3 sequences. Material for sequencing was blood T cells: a sorted CD56 or NKG2C T cell subset, CD4+ or CD8+ T cells, or bulk PBMC T cells (not recorded which). The receptors derive from a woman between 18 and 70 years old in good health.

This sequence joins TRBV20-1 and TRBJ2-5; TCRdb gives TRBD2 as the D gene, but with no DNA this cannot be confirmed. Per the germline V gene, CDR1 is DFQATT and CDR2 is SNEGSKA (reference sequence). The CDR3 loop spans 15 amino acids. This CDR3 is CSARMTGTRQETQYF.

The V gene is TRBV5-4, the J gene TRBJ2-3; the D gene TCRdb calls, TRBD1, cannot be checked with no DNA. The CDR3 spans 15 residues. Germline assignment: CDR1 SGHNT and CDR2 YYREEE (reference sequence). The CDR3 loop reads CASSLAAPSSNTQYF. The variable domain in full, with the rest retrieved from reference TRBV5-4 and TRBJ2-3, is ETGVTQSPTHLIKTRGQQVTLRCSSQSGHNTVSWYQQALGQGPQFIFQYYREEENGRGNFPPRFSGLQFPNYSSELNVNALELDDSALYLCASSLAAPSSNTQYFGPGTRLTVL.